The 4 T cell receptor beta chains in this list originate from one sample, sequenced in a study of blood T cell repertoires in COVID-19. The method was immunoSEQ multiplex PCR; TCRdb's version includes in-frame clones alone and lacks a portion of them. The profile shows about 240,000 clones, approximately 78% of them singletons. The sequenced material came from peripheral blood. These TCRs come from a woman of 80 years or more with COVID-19, enrolled during active disease.

This clone was found many times. CDR3 DNA sequence: TGCGCCAGCAGCATCCCCGGGACAGGGAATTCACCCCTCCACTTT. Translating it yields CASSIPGTGNSPLHF. This sequence joins TRBV5-1 and TRBJ1-6, with 9 bases identical to TRBD1. J lost 7 bases, V lost 4 bases, and 6 bases had no gene match. Germline V lookup: CDR1 SGHRS, CDR2 YFSETQ. The CDR3 runs to 15 residues.

This clone was seen a handful of times. The CDR3: CASSFQGSKGYGYTF. Here the CDR3 DNA reads TGTGCCAGCAGTTTCCAGGGGAGTAAGGGCTATGGCTACACCTTC. The genes are TRBV28 and TRBJ1-2; D possibly corresponds to TRBD1 (6 bases). Germline values: CDR1 MDHEN, CDR2 SYDVKM. Trimming took off 3 bases at V and 4 bases at J, with 15 bases between the two ends. The CDR3 contains 15 residues.

This chain links TRBV3-1 (or the pseudogene TRBV3-2) with TRBJ1-1, with TRBD1 matching 10 bases. Germline CDR1 LGHDT, CDR2 YNNKEL (reference sequence). This CDR3 comprises 14 residues. The junction had 7 bases not matched to a gene; V was cut back by 4 bases and J by 8 bases. The CDR3 loop reads CASSPRDRGIEAFF. The CDR3 nucleotides are TGTGCCAGCAGCCCCAGGGACAGGGGAATCGAAGCTTTCTTT.

V gene TRBV10-1 combines with J gene TRBJ1-2; TRBD1 aligns across 7 bases. The CDR3 is 16 amino acids. Trimming at V came to 3 bases and at J to 7 bases, leaving 14 bases not matched to a gene. The germline V gene encodes CDR1 WNHNN and CDR2 SYGVQD (reference sequence). The chain's CDR3 is CASSESPGQLLGGYTF. The CDR3 coding sequence is TGCGCCAGCAGTGAATCTCCGGGACAGCTTCTTGGTGGCTACACCTTC.